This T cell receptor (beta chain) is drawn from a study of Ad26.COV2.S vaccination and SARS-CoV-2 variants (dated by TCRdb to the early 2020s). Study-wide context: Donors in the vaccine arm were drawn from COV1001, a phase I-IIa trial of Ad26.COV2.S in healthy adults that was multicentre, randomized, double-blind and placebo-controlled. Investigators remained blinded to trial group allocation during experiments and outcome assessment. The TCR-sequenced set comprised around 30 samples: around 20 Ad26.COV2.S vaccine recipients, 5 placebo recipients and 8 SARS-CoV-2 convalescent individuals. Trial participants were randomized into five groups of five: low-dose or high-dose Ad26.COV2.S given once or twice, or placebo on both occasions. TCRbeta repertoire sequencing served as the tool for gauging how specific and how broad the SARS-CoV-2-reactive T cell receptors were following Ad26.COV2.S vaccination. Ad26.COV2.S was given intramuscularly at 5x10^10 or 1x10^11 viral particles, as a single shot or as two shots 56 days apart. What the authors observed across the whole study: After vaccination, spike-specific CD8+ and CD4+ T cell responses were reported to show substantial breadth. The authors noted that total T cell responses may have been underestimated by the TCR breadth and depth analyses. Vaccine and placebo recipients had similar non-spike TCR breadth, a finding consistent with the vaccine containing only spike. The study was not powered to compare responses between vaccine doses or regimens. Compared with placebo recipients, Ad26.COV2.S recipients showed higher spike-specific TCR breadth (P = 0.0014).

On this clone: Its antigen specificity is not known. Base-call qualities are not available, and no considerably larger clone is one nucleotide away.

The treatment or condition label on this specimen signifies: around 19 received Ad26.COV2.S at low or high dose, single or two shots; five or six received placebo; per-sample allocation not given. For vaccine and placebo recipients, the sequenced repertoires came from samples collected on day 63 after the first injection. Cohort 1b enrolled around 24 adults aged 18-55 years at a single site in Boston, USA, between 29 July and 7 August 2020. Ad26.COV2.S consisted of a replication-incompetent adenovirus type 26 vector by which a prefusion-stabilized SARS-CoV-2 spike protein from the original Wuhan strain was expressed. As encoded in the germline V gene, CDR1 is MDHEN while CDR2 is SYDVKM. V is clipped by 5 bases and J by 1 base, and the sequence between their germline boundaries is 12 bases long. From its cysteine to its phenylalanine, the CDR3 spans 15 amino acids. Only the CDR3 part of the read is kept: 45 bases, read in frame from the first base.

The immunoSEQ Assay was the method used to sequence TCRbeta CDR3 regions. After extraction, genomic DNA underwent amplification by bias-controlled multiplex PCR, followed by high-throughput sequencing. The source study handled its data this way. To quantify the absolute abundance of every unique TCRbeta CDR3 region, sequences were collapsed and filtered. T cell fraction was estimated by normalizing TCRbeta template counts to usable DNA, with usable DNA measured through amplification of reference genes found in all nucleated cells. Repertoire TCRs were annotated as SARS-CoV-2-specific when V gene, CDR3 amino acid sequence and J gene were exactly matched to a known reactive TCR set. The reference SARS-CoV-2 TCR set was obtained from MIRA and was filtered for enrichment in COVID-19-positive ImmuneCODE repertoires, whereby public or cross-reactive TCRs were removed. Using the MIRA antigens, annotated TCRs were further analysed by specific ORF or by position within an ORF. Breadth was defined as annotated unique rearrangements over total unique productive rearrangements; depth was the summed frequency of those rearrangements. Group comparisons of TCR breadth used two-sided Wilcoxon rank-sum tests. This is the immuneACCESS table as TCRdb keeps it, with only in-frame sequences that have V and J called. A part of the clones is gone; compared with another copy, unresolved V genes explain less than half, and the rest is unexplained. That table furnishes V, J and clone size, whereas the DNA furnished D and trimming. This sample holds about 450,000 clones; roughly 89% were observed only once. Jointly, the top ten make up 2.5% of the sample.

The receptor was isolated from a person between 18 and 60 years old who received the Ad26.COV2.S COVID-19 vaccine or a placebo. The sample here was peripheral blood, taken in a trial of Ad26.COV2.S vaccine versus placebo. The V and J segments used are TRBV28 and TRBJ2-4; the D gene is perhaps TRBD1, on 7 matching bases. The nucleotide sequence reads TGTGCCAGCAGTCTAGCAGGGGGGGCCAAAAACATTCAGTACTTC. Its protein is CASSLAGGAKNIQYF.